The 20 T cell receptor beta chains presented below share a single source sample, sequenced in a study of blood T cells in healthy people across ages. PCR was performed a second time for roughly 7 to 12 cycles using a sample-barcoded 5' primer and a J-beta primer mix. MiXCR, applied by TCRdb to the 5' RACE reads, yields one record per CDR3 protein. The data show over 500,000 distinct CDR3 sequences, over 40% seen once. Material: blood. These TCRs come from a woman older than 75 in good health.

The chain recombines TRBV12-3 or TRBV12-4 with TRBJ2-4, with 7 positions matching TRBD2. This CDR3 region has 14 residues. Trimming at V came to 4 bases and at J to 1 base, leaving 1 base not matched to a gene. CDR3: CASSSAGAKNIQYF. As DNA, the CDR3 is TGTGCCAGCAGTTCAGCGGGGGCCAAAAACATTCAGTACTTC.

The chain uses TRBV15 and TRBJ2-7; the D gene is possibly TRBD1 (5 bases). CDR1 is LNHNV, CDR2 YYDKDF, per germline (reference sequence). This CDR3 comprises 14 residues. V was shortened by 2 bases and J by 0 bases, with 8 bases between the two germline ends. CDR3 nucleotide sequence: TGTGCCACCAGCAGACCGACAGACTCCTACGAGCAGTACTTC. Encoded protein: CATSRPTDSYEQYF.

Ten or more counts support this clonotype. The CDR3 nucleotides are TGCAGTGCTAGTATGAGCGGGAGTCGGGCCTACAATGAGCAGTTCTTC. This sequence encodes CSASMSGSRAYNEQFF. The chain links TRBV20-1 to TRBJ2-1, with 8 positions matching TRBD2. V was pared by 3 bases and J by 2 bases, with 9 bases of the junction left unmatched. The CDR3 consists of 16 residues. CDR1 is DFQATT and CDR2 is SNEGSKA in the germline V gene (reference sequence).

This clonotype was recorded only once. V and J are TRBV12-3 or TRBV12-4 and TRBJ1-4; 8 bases agree with TRBD1. The CDR3 is 16 amino acids. V gave up 6 bases and J gave up 2 bases; unmatched junction bases: 8. The CDR3 protein is CASRPQGAGTNEKLFF. The CDR3 coding sequence is TGTGCCAGCAGGCCCCAGGGGGCTGGTACTAATGAAAAACTGTTTTTT.

CDR3 in DNA: TGCGCCAGCAGCCAAGAAGAGGGCCACTATGGCTACACCTTC. Translating it yields CASSQEEGHYGYTF. This chain links TRBV4-3 with TRBJ1-2, with D unresolved. V lost 0 bases, J lost 3 bases, and 8 bases lay in between. This CDR3 has 14 residues. CDR1 is LGHNA and CDR2 is YSLEER in the germline V gene.

The rearrangement links TRBV6-2 or TRBV6-3 to TRBJ1-2, with D unresolved. The CDR3 is made up of 14 amino acids. Trimming left V 4 bases short and J 5 bases short, with 14 bases between. The germline V gene encodes CDR1 MNHEY and CDR2 SVGEGT. CDR3 DNA: TGTGCCAGCAGTTTCAATTCTGAGGATTATGGCTACACCTTC. This gives the protein CASSFNSEDYGYTF.

This clonotype was detected many times. A much larger clone differs by one base, so this may be a read error. The chain employs TRBV6-1 and TRBJ2-1; unclear D gene. This CDR3 has 17 amino acids. CDR1 is MNHNS, CDR2 SASEGT, per germline. V lost 8 bases to trimming and J lost 0 bases, with 20 bases between them. DNA of the CDR3: TGTGCCAGCGGAATGGGGTGGGTCGCCAGCTCCTACAATGAGCAGTTCTTC. Translation: CASGMGWVASSYNEQFF.

Concerning this clonotype: The junction and the germline gene differ at one end; a read error may be behind it. The chain has TRBV27 and TRBJ2-7, with 8 nucleotides matching TRBD2. CDR3 length: 14 residues. Germline loops: CDR1 MNHEY, CDR2 SMNVEV (reference sequence). The CDR3 reads CACSVAGTYYEQYF. DNA of the CDR3: TGTGCCTGCAGTGTAGCGGGGACTTACTACGAGCAGTACTTC.

Many counts were recorded for this clonotype. As DNA, the CDR3 is TGTGCCATCCGGCCAGCGGAGAGCTATGGCTACACCTTC. This translates into CAIRPAESYGYTF. V gene TRBV10-3 combines with J gene TRBJ1-2; D uncertain. The V end lost 8 bases, the J end lost 4 bases, and 14 bases lay between the germline ends. Germline-derived CDR1 and CDR2 are ENHRY and SYGVKD. This CDR3 has 13 amino acids.

This clonotype has more than one count but fewer than ten. This may arise from a read error, as a much more abundant clone is one base away. The genes are TRBV29-1 and TRBJ1-2; TRBD1 matches at 7 bases. The CDR3 sequence is 15 residues long. Germline CDR1 is SQVTM and CDR2 is ANQGSEA. Trimming at V came to 5 bases and at J to 2 bases, leaving 11 bases not matched to a gene. The CDR3, as DNA: TGCAGCGTTCCACGGGCAGCACAGGGGAACTATGGCTACACCTTC. This codes for CSVPRAAQGNYGYTF.

In this sample, this clonotype turned up a few times. The CDR3 DNA is TGTGCCAGCACTCCAAGGGGGTCGGGGGGTTACGAGCAGTACTTC. Encoded protein: CASTPRGSGGYEQYF. This chain connects TRBV12-3 or TRBV12-4 to TRBJ2-7; D is possibly TRBD2 (7 bases). The ends were cut back, 7 bases at V and 4 bases at J, with 20 bases in the middle. CDR3 size: 15 residues.

The J gene is TRBJ2-4, the V gene TRBV25-1; tentative D call: TRBD2 (5 bases). With the DNA end fitting TRBJ2-7 better, the J assignment may be wrong. The CDR3 totals 15 residues. From germline, CDR1 is MGHDK and CDR2 SYGVNS. This CDR3 is CASSESWGVPYEQYF. The DNA for the CDR3 is TGTGCCAGCAGTGAAAGCTGGGGAGTCCCCTACGAGCAGTACTTC.

J is TRBJ2-5 and V is TRBV29-1; D not certain. Germline V CDR1 and CDR2: SQVTM, ANQGSEA. The CDR3 has 11 amino acids. The ends were cut back, 7 bases at V and 5 bases at J, with 11 bases in the middle. The CDR3 sequence is CSARLVETQYF. CDR3 DNA sequence: TGCAGCGCTAGACTCGTTGAGACCCAGTACTTC.

Many counts were recorded for this clonotype. The rearrangement joins TRBV5-1 to TRBJ2-6; D not certain. The CDR3 loop spans 17 amino acids. The V gene's germline CDR1 is SGHRS and CDR2 YFSETQ. V was shortened by 4 bases and J by 0 bases, with 14 bases between the two germline ends. In nucleotides, the CDR3 is TGCGCCAGCAGCCGTTTTAAGACCGCCTCTGGGGCCAACGTCCTGACTTTC. This codes for CASSRFKTASGANVLTF.

With respect to this clonotype: A much larger clonotype is one base distant, so this may be a read error. This chain connects TRBV6-5 to TRBJ2-7; the D is unclear. The V gene's germline CDR1 is MNHEY and CDR2 SVGAGI. The CDR3 contains 15 residues. The germline V and J ends were trimmed by 4 bases and 7 bases, with 20 bases remaining between them. CDR3 coding DNA: TGTGCCAGCAGTTTAGAGCTCCGATCCCACCTTGAGCAGTACTTC. Translated, it gives CASSLELRSHLEQYF.

This clonotype came up once. The rearrangement links TRBV24-1 to TRBJ2-5; D unresolved. V lost 7 bases and J lost 11, with 28 bases in between. Germline assignment: CDR1 KGHDR and CDR2 SFDVKD. The CDR3 is 16 residues long. The CDR3 region is CATRPATYTEDNEQYF. The DNA of the CDR3 is TGTGCCACCAGGCCCGCCACCTACACAGAAGACAATGAGCAGTACTTC.

This chain joins TRBV6-2 or TRBV6-3 and TRBJ2-2; TRBD2 matches at 14 bases. Germline assignment: CDR1 MNHEY and CDR2 SVGEGT. The CDR3 totals 16 residues. The J segment lost 6 bases and the V segment lost 5 bases, leaving 5 bases of the junction unmatched. The CDR3 loop reads CASSRLAGGPSGELFF. The CDR3 bases are TGTGCCAGCAGTCGACTAGCGGGAGGGCCGTCCGGGGAGCTGTTTTTT.

The chain links TRBV2 to TRBJ2-1, with D perhaps TRBD2 (5 bases). This CDR3 is built from 14 residues. V lost 4 bases and J lost 4, with 11 bases in between. In germline, CDR1 is SNHLY, CDR2 FYNNEI. Here the CDR3 DNA reads TGTGCCAGCAGTGGCAGAGGGCAGTACAATGAGCAGTTCTTC. The encoded protein is CASSGRGQYNEQFF.

A note on this clonotype: A read error may be the cause here, since a much bigger clone is one base away. The chain has TRBV6-1 and TRBJ2-1; possible D gene TRBD2, 5 bases. This CDR3 spans 13 amino acids. The V gene's germline CDR1 is MNHNS and CDR2 SASEGT. The CDR3 here is CASSPPETNVQFF. The CDR3 DNA reads TGTGCCAGCAGTCCCCCTGAGACTAATGTGCAGTTCTTC.

This sequence joins TRBV2 and TRBJ1-1; D call uncertain. The CDR3 contains 13 residues. CDR1 and CDR2 from the germline V gene are SNHLY and FYNNEI. Trimming pared 4 bases from V and 2 bases from J, leaving 8 bases between. The CDR3 region has the DNA TGTGCCAGCAGTGTTAGACAAAACACTGAAGCTTTCTTT. This codes for CASSVRQNTEAFF.